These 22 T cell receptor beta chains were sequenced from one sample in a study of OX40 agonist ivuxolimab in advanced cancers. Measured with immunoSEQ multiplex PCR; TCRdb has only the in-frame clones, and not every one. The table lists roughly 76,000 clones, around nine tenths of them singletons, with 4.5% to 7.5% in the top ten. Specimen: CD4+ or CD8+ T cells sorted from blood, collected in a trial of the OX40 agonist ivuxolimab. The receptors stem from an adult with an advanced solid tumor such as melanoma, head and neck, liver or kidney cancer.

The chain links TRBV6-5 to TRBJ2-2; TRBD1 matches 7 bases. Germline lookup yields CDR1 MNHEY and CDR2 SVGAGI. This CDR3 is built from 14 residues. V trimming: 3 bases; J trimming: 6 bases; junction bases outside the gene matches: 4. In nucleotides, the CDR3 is TGTGCCAGCAGTTATGGCCAGGGGGCCGGGGAGCTGTTTTTT. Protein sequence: CASSYGQGAGELFF.

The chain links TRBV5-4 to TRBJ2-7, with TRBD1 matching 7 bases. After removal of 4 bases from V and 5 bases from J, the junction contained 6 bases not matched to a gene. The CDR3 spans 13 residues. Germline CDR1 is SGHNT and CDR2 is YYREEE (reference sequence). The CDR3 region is CASSPIDRDEQYF. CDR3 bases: TGTGCCAGCAGCCCAATTGACAGGGACGAGCAGTACTTC.

The CDR3: CSASGQTGYGYTF. DNA for the CDR3: TGCAGCGCCTCGGGACAGACTGGTTATGGCTACACCTTC. The rearrangement links TRBV29-1 to TRBJ1-2; 7 bases fit TRBD1. The germline V gene has CDR1 SQVTM and CDR2 ANQGSEA. The ends lost 7 bases at V and 5 bases at J; junction bases unmatched: 10. This CDR3 is built from 13 residues.

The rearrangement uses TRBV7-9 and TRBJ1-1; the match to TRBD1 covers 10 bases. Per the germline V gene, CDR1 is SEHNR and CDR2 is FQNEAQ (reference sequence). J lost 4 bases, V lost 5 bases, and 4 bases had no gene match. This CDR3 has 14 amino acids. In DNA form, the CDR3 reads TGTGCCAGCAGCCGGGGACAGGGGTTCACTGAAGCTTTCTTT. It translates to CASSRGQGFTEAFF.

CDR3 DNA: TGTGCCAGCAGTTTGATGGCAGGGTCGGACATTCAGTACTTC. Translating gives CASSLMAGSDIQYF. The chain couples TRBV27 to TRBJ2-4, with D tentatively TRBD1 (5 bases). V was cut by 3 bases and J by 8 bases, with 14 bases left in between. The CDR3 consists of 14 residues. The germline CDR1 and CDR2 sequences are MNHEY and SMNVEV (reference sequence).

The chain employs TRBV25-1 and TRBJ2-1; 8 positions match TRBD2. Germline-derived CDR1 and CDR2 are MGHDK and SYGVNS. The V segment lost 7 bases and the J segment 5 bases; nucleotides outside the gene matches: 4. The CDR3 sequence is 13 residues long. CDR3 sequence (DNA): TGTGCCAGCACTCTAGCGGGCCACAATGAGCAGTTCTTC. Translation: CASTLAGHNEQFF.

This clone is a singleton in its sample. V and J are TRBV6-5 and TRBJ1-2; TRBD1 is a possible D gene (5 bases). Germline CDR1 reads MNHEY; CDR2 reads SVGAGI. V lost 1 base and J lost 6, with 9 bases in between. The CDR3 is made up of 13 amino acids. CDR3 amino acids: CASSYWQGDGYTF. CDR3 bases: TGTGCCAGCAGTTACTGGCAGGGCGATGGCTACACCTTC.

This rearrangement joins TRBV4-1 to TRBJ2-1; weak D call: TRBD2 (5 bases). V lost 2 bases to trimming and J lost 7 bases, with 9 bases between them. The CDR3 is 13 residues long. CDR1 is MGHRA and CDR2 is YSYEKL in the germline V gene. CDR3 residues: CASSQQRDNEQFF. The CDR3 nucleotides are TGCGCCAGCAGCCAACAGAGGGATAATGAGCAGTTCTTC.

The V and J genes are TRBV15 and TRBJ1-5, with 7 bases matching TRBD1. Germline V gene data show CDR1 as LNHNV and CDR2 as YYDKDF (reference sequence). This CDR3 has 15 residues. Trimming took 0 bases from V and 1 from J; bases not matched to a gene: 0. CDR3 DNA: TGTGCCACCAGCAGAGACAGGGGGAGCAATCAGCCCCAGCATTTT. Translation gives CATSRDRGSNQPQHF.

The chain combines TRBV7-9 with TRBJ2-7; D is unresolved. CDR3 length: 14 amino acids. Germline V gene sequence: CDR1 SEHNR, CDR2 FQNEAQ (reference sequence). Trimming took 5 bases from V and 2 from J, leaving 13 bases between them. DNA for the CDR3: TGTGCCAGCAGCGATACTGGGAAACCCTACGAGCAGTACTTC. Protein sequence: CASSDTGKPYEQYF.

The DNA for the CDR3 is TGTGCCAGCAAGATGGACAGGGGATATCAGCCCCAGCATTTT. As protein: CASKMDRGYQPQHF. The chain recombines TRBV6-5 with TRBJ1-5; 9 positions match TRBD1. V gave up 7 bases and J gave up 5 bases; unmatched junction bases: 6. Germline-derived CDR1 and CDR2 are MNHEY and SVGAGI. The length of the CDR3 is 14 residues.

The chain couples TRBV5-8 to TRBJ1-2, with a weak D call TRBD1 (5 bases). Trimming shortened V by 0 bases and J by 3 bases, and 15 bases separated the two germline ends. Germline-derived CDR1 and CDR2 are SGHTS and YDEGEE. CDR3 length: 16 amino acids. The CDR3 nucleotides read TGTGCCAGCAGCTTGGCCGAGGGGTTTGGGGACTATGGCTACACCTTC. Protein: CASSLAEGFGDYGYTF.

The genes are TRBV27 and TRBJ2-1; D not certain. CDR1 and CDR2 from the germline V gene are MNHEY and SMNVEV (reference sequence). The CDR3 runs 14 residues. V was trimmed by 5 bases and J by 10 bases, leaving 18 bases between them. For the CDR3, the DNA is TGTGCCAGCAGTCAGATCCTAGAGCTGGGGGAGCAGTTCTTC. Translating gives CASSQILELGEQFF.

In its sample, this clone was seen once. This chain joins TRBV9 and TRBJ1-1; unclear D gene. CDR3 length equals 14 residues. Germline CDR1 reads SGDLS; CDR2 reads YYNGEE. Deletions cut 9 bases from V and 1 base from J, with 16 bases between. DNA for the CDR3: TGTGCCAACACCCCGAAATGGCCGAACACTGAAGCTTTCTTT. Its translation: CANTPKWPNTEAFF.

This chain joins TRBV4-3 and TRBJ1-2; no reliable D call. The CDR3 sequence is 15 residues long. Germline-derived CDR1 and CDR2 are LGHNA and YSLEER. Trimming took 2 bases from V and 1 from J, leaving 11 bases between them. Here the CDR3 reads CASSQSLGYNYGYTF. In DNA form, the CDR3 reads TGCGCCAGCAGCCAATCGCTGGGCTATAACTATGGCTACACCTTC.

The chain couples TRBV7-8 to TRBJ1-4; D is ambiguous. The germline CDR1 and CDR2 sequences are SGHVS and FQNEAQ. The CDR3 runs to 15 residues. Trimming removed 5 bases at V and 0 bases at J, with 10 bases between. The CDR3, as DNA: TGTGCCAGCAGCATCCTACAATCAACTAATGAAAAACTGTTTTTT. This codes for CASSILQSTNEKLFF.

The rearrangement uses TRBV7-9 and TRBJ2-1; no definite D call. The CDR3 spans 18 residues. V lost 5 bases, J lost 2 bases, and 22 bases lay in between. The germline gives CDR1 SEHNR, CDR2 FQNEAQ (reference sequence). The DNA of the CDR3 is TGTGCCAGCAGCCGCTCCGATTGGGTAGGGTCCACCTACAATGAGCAGTTCTTC. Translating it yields CASSRSDWVGSTYNEQFF.

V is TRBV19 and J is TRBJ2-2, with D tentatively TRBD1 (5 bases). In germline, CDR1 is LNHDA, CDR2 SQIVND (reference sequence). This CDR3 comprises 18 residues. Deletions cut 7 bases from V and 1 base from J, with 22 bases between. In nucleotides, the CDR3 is TGTGCCAGTACCTCCCCTGGGTACAGGCCCAAGAACACCGGGGAGCTGTTTTTT. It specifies CASTSPGYRPKNTGELFF.

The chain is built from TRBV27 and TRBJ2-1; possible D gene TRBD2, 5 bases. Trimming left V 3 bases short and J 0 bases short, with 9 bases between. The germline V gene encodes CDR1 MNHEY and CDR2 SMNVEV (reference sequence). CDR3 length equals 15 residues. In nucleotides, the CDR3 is TGTGCCAGCAGTTTGGACTCTAGCTCCTACAATGAGCAGTTCTTC. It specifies CASSLDSSSYNEQFF.

The DNA of the CDR3 is TGCGCCAGCAGCCTCTCGGGCAGGTTGGGCAGCTCCTACGAGCAGTACTTC. This encodes CASSLSGRLGSSYEQYF. This rearrangement joins TRBV4-1 to TRBJ2-7; D gene ambiguous. Trimming cost V 4 bases and J 0 bases, with 19 bases left between them. The CDR3 has 17 amino acids. Germline loops: CDR1 MGHRA, CDR2 YSYEKL.

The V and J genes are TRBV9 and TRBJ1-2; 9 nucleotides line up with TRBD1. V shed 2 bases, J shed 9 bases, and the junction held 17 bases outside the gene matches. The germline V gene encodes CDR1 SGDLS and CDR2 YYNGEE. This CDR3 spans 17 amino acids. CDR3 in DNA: TGTGCCAGCAGCGTTTTCGGTCGGGGGACAGGGCCTATTAGCTACACCTTC. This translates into CASSVFGRGTGPISYTF.

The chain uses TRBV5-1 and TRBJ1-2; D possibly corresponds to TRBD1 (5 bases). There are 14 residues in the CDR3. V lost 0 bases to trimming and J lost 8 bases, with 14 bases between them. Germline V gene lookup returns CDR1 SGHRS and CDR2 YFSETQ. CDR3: CASSLGEGTKGYTF. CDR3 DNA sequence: TGCGCCAGCAGCTTGGGAGAGGGGACCAAAGGCTACACCTTC.